The present entry profiles one T cell receptor (beta chain) with its context. The data stem from a study of blood T cell repertoires in COVID-19. Across the whole study: COVID-19 samples collected from the United States, Italy and Spain covered acute and convalescent phases. From T cells, B-cell-depleted T cells, or PBMCs came the material, which was cDNA or gDNA.

Germline V gene sequence: CDR1 SQVTM, CDR2 ANQGSEA. The CDR3 spans 11 residues. V was cut by 7 bases and J by 7 bases, with 14 bases left in between. How the authors handled the data: Amplifying reference gene primers gave estimates of nucleated cell counts. The protocol was immunoSEQ multiplex PCR, while the TCRdb copy is restricted to in-frame clones and leaves out a portion. The V and J calls and clone size were taken over from that table, and D and trimming were inferred from the DNA. The sample lists 60,000 to 90,000 clones, about nine tenths seen once, with roughly 0.72% in the top ten. This receptor was obtained from an elderly woman with acute or convalescent COVID-19. V usage is TRBV29-1 and J usage is TRBJ2-7; perhaps TRBD1 as D (6 bases). The specimen sequenced was peripheral blood. The CDR3, as DNA: TGCAGCGCGACAGGCTCCGTAGAGCAGTACTTC. The encoded protein is CSATGSVEQYF.